Presented here are 15 T cell receptor beta chains from one specimen sequenced in a study of blood T cell repertoires in COVID-19. The assay was immunoSEQ multiplex PCR, and TCRdb's table has in-frame clones only and misses some. The table shows 360,000 or so clones, with approximately 89% occurring only once. The specimen was peripheral blood. The source of these receptors is a woman aged 60-75 years with COVID-19, enrolled during active disease.

This clone has only one observation. The chain joins TRBV4-2 to TRBJ1-4, with D perhaps TRBD1 (5 bases). Germline loops: CDR1 LGHNA, CDR2 YNFKEQ. V was shortened by 7 bases and J by 0 bases, with 12 bases between the two germline ends. This CDR3 has 15 residues. This chain's CDR3 is CASTLGGATNEKLFF. CDR3 DNA: TGTGCCAGCACCCTCGGGGGGGCAACTAATGAAAAACTGTTTTTT.

The chain uses TRBV19 and TRBJ1-2; 11 nucleotides match TRBD1. Germline trimming cut 3 bases from V and 4 bases from J; bases unmatched to any gene: 4. Germline values: CDR1 LNHDA, CDR2 SQIVND (reference sequence). The CDR3 loop spans 15 amino acids. The CDR3 DNA reads as TGTGCCAGTAGTATCGGGACAGGGGGATCCTATGGCTACACCTTC. Its translation: CASSIGTGGSYGYTF.

This chain connects TRBV4-2 to TRBJ2-2, with no clear D. The CDR3 consists of 16 residues. V lost 0 bases, J lost 4 bases, and 12 bases lay in between. Germline V gene sequence: CDR1 LGHNA, CDR2 YNFKEQ. The CDR3 protein is CASSQEAPHRTGELFF. DNA of the CDR3: TGTGCCAGCAGCCAAGAGGCCCCGCATCGCACCGGGGAGCTGTTTTTT.

The CDR3 DNA is TGTGCCAGCAGCCAAGCAGGTAACAACTATGGCTACACCTTC. Its protein is CASSQAGNNYGYTF. The chain carries TRBV4-2 and TRBJ1-2; D is unresolved. Germline V gene data show CDR1 as LGHNA and CDR2 as YNFKEQ. CDR3 length equals 14 residues. V lost 1 base, J lost 2 bases, and 8 bases lay in between.

The J gene is TRBJ2-7, the V gene TRBV6-2 or TRBV6-3, with 10 positions matching TRBD2. This CDR3 spans 18 amino acids. The germline V gene encodes CDR1 MNHEY and CDR2 SVGEGT. Trimming cost V 0 bases and J 1 base; bases outside gene matches: 9. The CDR3 sequence: CASSYSALAGAPSYEQYF. In DNA, the CDR3 is TGTGCCAGCAGTTACTCGGCCCTAGCGGGGGCCCCTTCCTACGAGCAGTACTTC.

The chain links TRBV29-1 to TRBJ2-7, with a weak D call TRBD2 (6 bases). Germline CDR1 is SQVTM and CDR2 is ANQGSEA. The CDR3 spans 15 residues. The ends were cut back, 4 bases at V and 2 bases at J, with 18 bases in the middle. The CDR3 DNA sequence: TGCAGCGTTGGAAGGGGAGGACGAAGGGCCTACGAGCAGTACTTC. Amino acid sequence: CSVGRGGRRAYEQYF.

V is TRBV19 and J is TRBJ1-5, with D hard to call. The CDR3 loop spans 14 amino acids. The V gene lost 5 bases and the J gene lost 0 bases, with 8 bases spanning the gap. The V gene's germline CDR1 is LNHDA and CDR2 SQIVND (reference sequence). CDR3 DNA: TGTGCCAGTAGTCTAAGATATAGCAATCAGCCCCAGCATTTT. Its translation: CASSLRYSNQPQHF.

V usage is TRBV12-5 and J usage is TRBJ2-2, with D uncertain. Trimming removed 1 base at V and 5 bases at J, with 5 bases between. The CDR3 spans 13 residues. Germline V CDR1 and CDR2: LGHNT, FRNRAP. The CDR3 region has the DNA TGTGCTAGTGGTTTGGGCGTTACCGGGGAGCTGTTTTTT. It translates to CASGLGVTGELFF.

The rearrangement joins TRBV28 to TRBJ1-5; 8 nucleotides line up with TRBD1. Germline V CDR1 and CDR2: MDHEN, SYDVKM. The CDR3 runs to 16 residues. J was trimmed by 7 bases and V by 4 bases; bases with no gene match: 12. For the CDR3, the DNA is TGTGCCAGCAGTTCGCCCTACGGGACAGGCGGCCAGCCCCAGCATTTT. Protein product: CASSSPYGTGGQPQHF.

The rearrangement links TRBV5-1 to TRBJ2-5; 7 nucleotides align to TRBD2. After removal of 1 base from V and 4 bases from J, the junction contained 7 bases not matched to a gene. CDR3 length equals 15 residues. The germline V gene encodes CDR1 SGHRS and CDR2 YFSETQ. The CDR3, as DNA: TGCGCCAGCAGCTTGAAAGAGGGCGGGAGAGAGACCCAGTACTTC. This translates into CASSLKEGGRETQYF.

The chain employs TRBV7-7 and TRBJ2-5, with 7 bases fitting TRBD2. The CDR3 has 14 amino acids. V dropped 5 bases and J dropped 5; count of bases not matched to a gene: 8. In germline, CDR1 is SSHAT, CDR2 FNYEAQ (reference sequence). In nucleotides, the CDR3 is TGTGCCAGCAGCCGTGGGGGGGAGAGGGAGACCCAGTACTTC. Its protein is CASSRGGERETQYF. Full variable domain (rest looked up from reference TRBV7-7 and TRBJ2-5): GAGVSQSPRYKVTKRGQDVTLRCDPISSHATLYWYQQALGQGPEFLTYFNYEAQPDKSGLPSDRFSAERPEGSISTLTIQRTEQRDSAMYRCASSRGGERETQYFGPGTRLLVL.

The V and J genes are TRBV12-3 or TRBV12-4 and TRBJ2-6; 7 positions match TRBD1. After removal of 8 bases from V and 7 bases from J, the junction contained 5 bases not matched to a gene. This CDR3 is built from 13 residues. The DNA of the CDR3 is TGTGCCAGCCGACGGGACAGCGCCAACGTCCTGACTTTC. Translating gives CASRRDSANVLTF.

This chain connects TRBV7-9 to TRBJ1-4, with unresolved D. The ends were cut back, 5 bases at V and 7 bases at J, with 11 bases in the middle. Germline V CDR1 and CDR2: SEHNR, FQNEAQ (reference sequence). This CDR3 is 13 amino acids long. CDR3 sequence (DNA): TGTGCCAGCAGCCTCCCAGGCCCTGAAAAACTGTTTTTT. It codes for CASSLPGPEKLFF.

The chain links TRBV5-4 to TRBJ2-3, with 8 bases lining up with TRBD2. This CDR3 has 15 residues. J lost 1 base, V lost 2 bases, and 3 bases had no gene match. The germline gives CDR1 SGHNT, CDR2 YYREEE (reference sequence). The CDR3 protein is CASSFGRGGTDTQYF. CDR3 coding DNA: TGTGCCAGCAGCTTTGGGCGGGGGGGCACAGATACGCAGTATTTT.

This chain links TRBV28 with TRBJ2-5; 8 positions agree with TRBD2. V lost 2 bases and J lost 6; bases outside the gene matches: 8. CDR3 length equals 15 residues. In germline, CDR1 is MDHEN, CDR2 SYDVKM. In nucleotides, the CDR3 is TGTGCCAGCAGTTTAAGTCCGGGAGGGATGAAGACCCAGTACTTC. Amino acid sequence: CASSLSPGGMKTQYF.